A selection of T cell receptor beta chains follows, all from one sample in a study of spatial heterogeneity in lung cancer. One entry per CDR3 protein, called by TCRdb with MiXCR from the 5' RACE reads. The repertoire holds around 13,000 distinct CDR3 sequences, with around 6.1% as singletons. The specimen comprised lung tumor tissue, sampled at surgery. These receptors originate from a female donor with early-stage non-small cell lung cancer. Each CDR3 is given with its conserved first and last residue. A D gene is named only where the DNA matches it firmly. Clone size is given as once, few or many counts, or a class when the clone is expanded.

TRBD1,TRBV7-2,TRBJ2-7,many,TGTGCCAGCAGCATCGGACAGGGCGTCCACGAGCAGTACTTC,CASSIGQGVHEQYF
.,TRBV5-1,TRBJ1-1,medium-sized,TGCGCCAGCAGTGTAGGGGCTGAAGCTTTCTTT,CASSVGAEAFF
.,TRBV27,TRBJ2-5,many,TGTGCCAGCAGTTTTGGGTTAGCGAAGACCCAGTACTTC,CASSFGLAKTQYF
.,TRBV20-1,TRBJ2-1,many,TGCAGTGCCCACCGGGACGTGCGGATCAGTGAGCAGTTCTTC,CSAHRDVRISEQFF
TRBD1,TRBV20-1,TRBJ2-3,medium-sized,TGCAGTGCACCCGGACAGGGGAGGCAGCGGGCTACCTACACAGATACGCAGTATTTT,CSAPGQGRQRATYTDTQYF
.,TRBV5-6,TRBJ1-1,medium-sized,TGTGCCAGCAGCTTGGAATTTCGACGTGAAGCTTTCTTT,CASSLEFRREAFF
TRBD2,TRBV12-3/TRBV12-4,TRBJ2-3,many,TGTGCCAGCAGTTCCAGACTAGCGGGGGCCACAGATACGCAGTATTTT,CASSSRLAGATDTQYF
TRBD2,TRBV5-4,TRBJ2-1,medium-sized,TGTGCCAGCAGCTTGTCTAGCGGGGTATACAATGAGCAGTTCTTC,CASSLSSGVYNEQFF
.,TRBV7-2,TRBJ2-3,many,TGTGCCAGCAGCTTATATGCAGATACGCAGTATTTT,CASSLYADTQYF
.,TRBV7-2,TRBJ2-1,many,TGTGCCAGCAGCTTAGATCAGGGGAGCGGCAATGAGCAGTTCTTC,CASSLDQGSGNEQFF
TRBD2,TRBV24-1,TRBJ2-1,medium-sized,TGTGCCACCAGTGATCCTGCCGGGACTAGCGGATCCAATGAGCAGTTCTTC,CATSDPAGTSGSNEQFF
TRBD2,TRBV12-3/TRBV12-4,TRBJ2-1,medium-sized,TGTGCCAGCAGTGAGGGGCGGGGGGCAAGCCGCTACAATGAGCAGTTCTTC,CASSEGRGASRYNEQFF
.,TRBV7-2,TRBJ2-3,medium-sized,TGTGCCAGCAGCTCACCTGAGAGCACAGATACGCAGTATTTT,CASSSPESTDTQYF
.,TRBV10-3,TRBJ2-7,few,TGTGCCATCAGTGAGTCGGATTCGGTAGATACCTACGAGCAGTACTTC,CAISESDSVDTYEQYF
.,TRBV2,TRBJ2-1,many,TGTGCCAGCATAGGCCCCGGGAATGAGCAGTTCTTC,CASIGPGNEQFF
.,TRBV7-6,TRBJ2-1,many,TGTGCCAGCAGCTTGGGAGTAAACAGGGTCAATGAGCAGTTCTTC,CASSLGVNRVNEQFF
TRBD1,TRBV7-8,TRBJ2-1,many,TGTGCCAGCAGCTTATACAGGGGGCAAGGGGGTGAGCAGTTCTTC,CASSLYRGQGGEQFF